This TCR beta chain was sequenced in a study of T-cell memory formation after mild COVID-19. V dropped 5 bases and J dropped 6 bases, with 10 bases sitting between them. Germline-derived CDR1 and CDR2 are SGHDT and YYEEEE. The CDR3 extends over 12 amino acids. Using constant-segment primers, 5'RACE produced TCR alpha and TCR beta cDNA libraries carrying sample barcodes and UMIs. TCRdb used MiXCR to reprocess the 5' RACE reads, holding one entry per CDR3 protein. The data hold more than 150,000 distinct CDR3 sequences, with 20% to 25% observed a single time. The sequencing sample was made of PBMCs or a T cell subset sorted from them (not recorded which). The chain has TRBV5-6 and TRBJ2-3; D unclear. This clonotype was obtained from an adult woman who had mild COVID-19 (a few samples of this study predate the infection). Cell type and time point are not known. This CDR3 reads CASSLGSDTQYF. The DNA for the CDR3 is TGTGCCAGCAGTTTAGGGTCTGATACGCAGTATTTT.